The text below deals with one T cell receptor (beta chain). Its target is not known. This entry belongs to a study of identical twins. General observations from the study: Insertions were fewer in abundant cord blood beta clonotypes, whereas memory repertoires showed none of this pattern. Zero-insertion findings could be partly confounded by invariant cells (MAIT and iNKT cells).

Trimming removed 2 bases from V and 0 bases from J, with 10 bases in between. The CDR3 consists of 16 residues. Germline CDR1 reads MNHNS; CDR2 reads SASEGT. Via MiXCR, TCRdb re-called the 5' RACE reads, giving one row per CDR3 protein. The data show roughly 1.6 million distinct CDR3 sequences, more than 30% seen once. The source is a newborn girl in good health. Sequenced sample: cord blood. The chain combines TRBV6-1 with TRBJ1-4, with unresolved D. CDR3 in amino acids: CASSEIRNPTNEKLFF. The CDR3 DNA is TGTGCCAGCAGTGAAATTAGAAACCCAACTAATGAAAAACTGTTTTTT.